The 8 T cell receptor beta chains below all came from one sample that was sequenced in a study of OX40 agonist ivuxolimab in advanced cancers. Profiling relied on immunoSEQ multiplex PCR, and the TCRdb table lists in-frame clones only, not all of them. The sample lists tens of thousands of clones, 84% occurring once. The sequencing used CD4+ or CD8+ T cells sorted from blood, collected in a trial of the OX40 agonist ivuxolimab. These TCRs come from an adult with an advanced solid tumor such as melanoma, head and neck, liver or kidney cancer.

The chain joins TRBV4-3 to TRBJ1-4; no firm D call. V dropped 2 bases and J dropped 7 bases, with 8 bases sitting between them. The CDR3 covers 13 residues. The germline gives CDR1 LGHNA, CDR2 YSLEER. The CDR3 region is CASSQSGSEKLFF. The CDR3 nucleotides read TGCGCCAGCAGCCAATCAGGAAGTGAAAAACTGTTTTTT.

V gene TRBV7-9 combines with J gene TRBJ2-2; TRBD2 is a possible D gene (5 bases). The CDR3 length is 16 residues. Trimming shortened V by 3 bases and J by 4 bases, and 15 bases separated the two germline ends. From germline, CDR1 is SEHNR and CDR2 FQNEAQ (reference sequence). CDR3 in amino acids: CASSFQRALGTGELFF. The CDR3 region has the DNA TGTGCCAGCAGCTTTCAGAGGGCCCTTGGCACCGGGGAGCTGTTTTTT.

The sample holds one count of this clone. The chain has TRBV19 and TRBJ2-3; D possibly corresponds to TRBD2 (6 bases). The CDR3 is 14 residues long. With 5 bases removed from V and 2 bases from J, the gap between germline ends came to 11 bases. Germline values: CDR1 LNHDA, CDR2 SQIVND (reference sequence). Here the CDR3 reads CASSHRTNTDTQYF. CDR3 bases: TGTGCCAGTAGTCACCGGACTAACACAGATACGCAGTATTTT. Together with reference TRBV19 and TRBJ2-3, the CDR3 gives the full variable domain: DGGITQSPKYLFRKEGQNVTLSCEQNLNHDAMYWYRQDPGQGLRLIYYSQIVNDFQKGDIAEGYSVSREKKESFPLTVTSAQKNPTAFYLCASSHRTNTDTQYFGPGTRLTVL.

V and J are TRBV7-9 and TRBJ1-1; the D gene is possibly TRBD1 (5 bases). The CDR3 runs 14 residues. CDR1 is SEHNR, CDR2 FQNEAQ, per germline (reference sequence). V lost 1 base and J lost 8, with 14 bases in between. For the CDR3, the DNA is TGTGCCAGCAGCTTAGTCCAGGGCCCGACCGAAGCTTTCTTT. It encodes CASSLVQGPTEAFF.

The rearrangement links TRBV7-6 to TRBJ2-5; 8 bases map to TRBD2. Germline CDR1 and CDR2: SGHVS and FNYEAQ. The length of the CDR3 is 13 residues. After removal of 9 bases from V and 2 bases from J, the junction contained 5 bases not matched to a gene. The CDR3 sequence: CASAGGRQETQYF. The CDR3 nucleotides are TGTGCCAGTGCGGGGGGCCGACAAGAGACCCAGTACTTC.

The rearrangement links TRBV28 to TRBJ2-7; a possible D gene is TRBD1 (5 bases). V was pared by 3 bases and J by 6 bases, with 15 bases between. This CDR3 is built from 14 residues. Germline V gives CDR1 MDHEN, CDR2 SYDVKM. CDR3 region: CASSLGRVIVEQYF. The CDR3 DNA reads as TGTGCCAGCAGTTTGGGCAGGGTTATCGTCGAGCAGTACTTC.

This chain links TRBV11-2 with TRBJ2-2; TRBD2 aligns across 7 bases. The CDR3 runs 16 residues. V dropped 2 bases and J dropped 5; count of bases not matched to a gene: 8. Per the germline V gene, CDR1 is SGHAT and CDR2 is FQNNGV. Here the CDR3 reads CASSLTGQGGTGELFF. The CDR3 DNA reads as TGTGCCAGCAGCTTAACTGGGCAGGGAGGGACCGGGGAGCTGTTTTTT. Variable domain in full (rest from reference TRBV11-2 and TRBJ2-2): EAGVAQSPRYKIIEKRQSVAFWCNPISGHATLYWYQQILGQGPKLLIQFQNNGVVDDSQLPKDRFSAERLKGVDSTLKIQPAKLEDSAVYLCASSLTGQGGTGELFFGEGSRLTVL.

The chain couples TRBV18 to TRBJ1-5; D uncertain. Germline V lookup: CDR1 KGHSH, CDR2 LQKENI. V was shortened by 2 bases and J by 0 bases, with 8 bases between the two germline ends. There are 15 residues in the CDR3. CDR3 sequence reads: CASSPKELSNQPQHF. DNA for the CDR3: TGTGCCAGCTCACCAAAGGAACTTAGCAATCAGCCCCAGCATTTT.